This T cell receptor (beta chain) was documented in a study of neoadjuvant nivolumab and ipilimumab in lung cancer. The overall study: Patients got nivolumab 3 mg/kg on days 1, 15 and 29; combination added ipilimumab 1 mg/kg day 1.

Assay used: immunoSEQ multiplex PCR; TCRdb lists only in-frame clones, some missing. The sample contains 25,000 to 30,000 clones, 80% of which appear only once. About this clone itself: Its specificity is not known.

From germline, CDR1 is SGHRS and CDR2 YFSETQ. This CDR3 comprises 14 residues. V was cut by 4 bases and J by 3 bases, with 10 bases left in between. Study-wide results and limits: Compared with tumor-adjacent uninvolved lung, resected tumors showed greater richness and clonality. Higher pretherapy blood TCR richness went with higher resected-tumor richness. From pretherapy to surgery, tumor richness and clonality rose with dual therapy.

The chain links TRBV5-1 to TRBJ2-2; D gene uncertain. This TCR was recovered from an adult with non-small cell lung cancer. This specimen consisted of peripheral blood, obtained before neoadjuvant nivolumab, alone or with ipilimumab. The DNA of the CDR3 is TGCGCCAGCAGCGTGAACTGGGACACCGGGGAGCTGTTTTTT. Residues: CASSVNWDTGELFF. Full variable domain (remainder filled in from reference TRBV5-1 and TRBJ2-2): KAGVTQTPRYLIKTRGQQVTLSCSPISGHRSVSWYQQTPGQGLQFLFEYFSETQRNKGNFPGRFSGRQFSNSRSEMNVSTLELGDSALYLCASSVNWDTGELFFGEGSRLTVL.